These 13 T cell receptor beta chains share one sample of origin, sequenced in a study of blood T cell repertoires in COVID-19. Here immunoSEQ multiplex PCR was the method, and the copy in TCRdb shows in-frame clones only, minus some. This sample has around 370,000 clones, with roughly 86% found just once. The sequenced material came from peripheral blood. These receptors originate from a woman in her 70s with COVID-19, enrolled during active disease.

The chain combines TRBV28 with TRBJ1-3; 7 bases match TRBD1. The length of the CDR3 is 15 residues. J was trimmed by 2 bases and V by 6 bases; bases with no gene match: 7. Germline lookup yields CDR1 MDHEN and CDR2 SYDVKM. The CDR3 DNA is TGTGCCAGCAGGGGGACAGCCCTTGCTGGAAACACCATATATTTT. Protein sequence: CASRGTALAGNTIYF. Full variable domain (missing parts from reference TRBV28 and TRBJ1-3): DVKVTQSSRYLVKRTGEKVFLECVQDMDHENMFWYRQDPGLGLRLIYFSYDVKMKEKGDIPEGYSVSREKKERFSLILESASTNQTSMYLCASRGTALAGNTIYFGEGSWLTVV.

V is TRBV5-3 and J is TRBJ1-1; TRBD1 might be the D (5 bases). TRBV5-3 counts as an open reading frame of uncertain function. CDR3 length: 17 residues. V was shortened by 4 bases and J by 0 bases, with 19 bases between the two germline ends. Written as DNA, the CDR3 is TGTGCCAGAAGCGGAACAGGTATTCGGAGCATGAACACTGAAGCTTTCTTT. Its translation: CARSGTGIRSMNTEAFF.

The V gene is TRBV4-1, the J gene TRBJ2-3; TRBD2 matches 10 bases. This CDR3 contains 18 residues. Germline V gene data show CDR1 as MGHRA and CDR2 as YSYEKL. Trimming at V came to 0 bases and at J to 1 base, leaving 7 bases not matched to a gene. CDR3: CASSQDLGGTSGTDTQYF. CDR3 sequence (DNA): TGCGCCAGCAGCCAAGATCTCGGGGGGACTAGCGGCACAGATACGCAGTATTTT.

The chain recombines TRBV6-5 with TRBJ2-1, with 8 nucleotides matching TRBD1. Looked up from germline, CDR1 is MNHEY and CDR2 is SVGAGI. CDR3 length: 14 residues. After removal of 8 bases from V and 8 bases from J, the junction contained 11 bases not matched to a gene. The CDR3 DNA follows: TGTGCCAGCGGACAGGGTACGAGTTTCTATGAGCAGTTCTTC. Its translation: CASGQGTSFYEQFF.

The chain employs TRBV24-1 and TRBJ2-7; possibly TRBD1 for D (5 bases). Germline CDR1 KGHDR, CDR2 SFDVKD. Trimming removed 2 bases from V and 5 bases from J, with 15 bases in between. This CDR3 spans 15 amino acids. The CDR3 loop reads CATSDSGQGRHEQYF. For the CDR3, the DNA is TGTGCCACCAGTGATTCGGGTCAGGGCAGGCACGAGCAGTACTTC.

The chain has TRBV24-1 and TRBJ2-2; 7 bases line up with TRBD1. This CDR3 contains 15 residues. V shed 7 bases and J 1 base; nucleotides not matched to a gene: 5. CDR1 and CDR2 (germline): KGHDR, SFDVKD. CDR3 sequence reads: CATRATGMNTGELFF. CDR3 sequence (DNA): TGTGCCACCAGAGCGACAGGGATGAACACCGGGGAGCTGTTTTTT.

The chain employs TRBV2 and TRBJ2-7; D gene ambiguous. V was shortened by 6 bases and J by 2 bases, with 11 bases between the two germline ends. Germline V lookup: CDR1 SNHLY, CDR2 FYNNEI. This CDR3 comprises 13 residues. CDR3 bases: TGTGCCAGCAGCACGGAGAGAGCCTACGAGCAGTACTTC. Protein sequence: CASSTERAYEQYF.

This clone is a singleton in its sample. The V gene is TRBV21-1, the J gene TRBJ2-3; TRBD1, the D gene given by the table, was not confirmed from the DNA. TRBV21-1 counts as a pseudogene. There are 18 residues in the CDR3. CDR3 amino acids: CASSKAIFRQCCTDTQYF. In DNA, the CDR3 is TGTGCCAGCAGCAAAGCGATTTTCAGACAGTGTTGCACAGATACGCAGTATTTT.

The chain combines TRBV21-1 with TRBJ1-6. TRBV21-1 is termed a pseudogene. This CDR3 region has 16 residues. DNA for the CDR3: TGTGCCAGCAGCAAGGGGGGGAACCCCTATAATTCACCCCTCCACTTT. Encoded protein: CASSKGGNPYNSPLHF.

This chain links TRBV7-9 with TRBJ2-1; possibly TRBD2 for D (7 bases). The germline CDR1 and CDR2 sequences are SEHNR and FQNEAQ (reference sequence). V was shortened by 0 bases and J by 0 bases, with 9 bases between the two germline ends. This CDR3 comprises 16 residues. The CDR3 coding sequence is TGTGCCAGCAGCTTAGCGGGGGGGCTCTCCTACAATGAGCAGTTCTTC. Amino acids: CASSLAGGLSYNEQFF.

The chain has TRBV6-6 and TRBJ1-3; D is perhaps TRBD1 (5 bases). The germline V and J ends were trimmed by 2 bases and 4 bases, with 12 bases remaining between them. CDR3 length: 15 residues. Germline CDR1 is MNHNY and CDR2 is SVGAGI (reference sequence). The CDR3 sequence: CASSYPRGGGNTIYF. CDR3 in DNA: TGTGCCAGCAGTTACCCCCGGGGGGGAGGAAACACCATATATTTT.

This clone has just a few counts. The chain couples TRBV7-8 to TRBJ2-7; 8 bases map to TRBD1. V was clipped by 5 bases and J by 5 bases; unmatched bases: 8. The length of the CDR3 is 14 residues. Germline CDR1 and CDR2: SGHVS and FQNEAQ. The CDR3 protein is CASSPRTGPDEQYF. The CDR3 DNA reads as TGTGCCAGCAGCCCCAGGACAGGGCCCGACGAGCAGTACTTC.

CDR3 loop: CASSPGLEVSIQYF. The CDR3, as DNA: TGTGCCAGCAGCCCCGGACTAGAGGTGTCCATTCAGTACTTC. The V and J genes are TRBV11-2 and TRBJ2-4; 7 nucleotides agree with TRBD2. Trimming at V came to 5 bases and at J to 9 bases, leaving 10 bases not matched to a gene. Germline V CDR1 and CDR2: SGHAT, FQNNGV. The length of the CDR3 is 14 residues. The variable domain in full, with the rest retrieved from reference TRBV11-2 and TRBJ2-4, is EAGVAQSPRYKIIEKRQSVAFWCNPISGHATLYWYQQILGQGPKLLIQFQNNGVVDDSQLPKDRFSAERLKGVDSTLKIQPAKLEDSAVYLCASSPGLEVSIQYFGAGTRLSVL.